This TCR beta chain was identified during a study of control samples from healthy donors and cancer patients. J lost 2 bases, V lost 4 bases, and 7 bases had no gene match. Germline CDR1 and CDR2: SGHNT and YYREEE (reference sequence). The CDR3 is 15 amino acids. Measured with immunoSEQ multiplex PCR; TCRdb has only the in-frame clones, and not every one. The sample yields over 150,000 clones, over 85% seen once. Sequences were obtained from blood. This chain connects TRBV5-4 to TRBJ2-3; 7 bases match TRBD2. This sequence originates from a man between 40 and 49 years old in good health. CDR3 protein: CASSPGGDYTDTQYF. The CDR3, as DNA: TGTGCCAGCAGCCCGGGTGGGGACTACACAGATACGCAGTATTTT.